This T cell receptor (beta chain) was captured by sequencing in a study of human T cells and chemical hapten exposure. Germline V gene lookup returns CDR1 LGHDT and CDR2 YNNKEL (reference sequence). Trimming removed 5 bases from V and 6 bases from J; junction bases left unmatched: 8. The CDR3 consists of 15 residues. The time point denotes: patch test 3, about 24 weeks after DPC sensitization. The treatment here: therapeutic diphenylcyclopropenone sensitization with weekly scalp DPC. Each patch test followed a blood draw. Individual cDNA molecules in this library carried unique molecular identifiers. TCRdb independently ran MiXCR on the RACE reads; one entry per CDR3 protein. Of around 150,000 distinct CDR3 sequences in the sample, roughly a quarter were seen once.

The receptor's source is a woman aged 18-29 years with alopecia areata. Some clones in this sample may be carry-over from other donors' samples. The source material was whole blood, sampled in connection with sensitization to the hapten diphenylcyclopropenone (DPC). The rearrangement joins TRBV3-1 to TRBJ1-5, with TRBD1 matching over 9 bases. The CDR3 coding sequence is TGTGCCAGCAGCTCCGGGACAGGGAATCTTCAGCCCCAGCATTTT. It yields the protein CASSSGTGNLQPQHF.